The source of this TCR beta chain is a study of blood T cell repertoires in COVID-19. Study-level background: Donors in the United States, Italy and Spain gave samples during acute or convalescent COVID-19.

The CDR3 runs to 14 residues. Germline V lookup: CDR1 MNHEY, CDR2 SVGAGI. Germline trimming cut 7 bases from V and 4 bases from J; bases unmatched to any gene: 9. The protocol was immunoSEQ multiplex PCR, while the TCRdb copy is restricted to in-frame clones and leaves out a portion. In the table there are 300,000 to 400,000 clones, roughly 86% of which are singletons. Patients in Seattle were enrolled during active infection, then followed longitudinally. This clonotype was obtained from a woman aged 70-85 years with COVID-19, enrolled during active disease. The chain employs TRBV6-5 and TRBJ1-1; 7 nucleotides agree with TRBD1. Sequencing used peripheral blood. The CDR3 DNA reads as TGTGCCAGCACCCTGACAGGGCCGGGCACTGAAGCTTTCTTT. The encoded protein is CASTLTGPGTEAFF.